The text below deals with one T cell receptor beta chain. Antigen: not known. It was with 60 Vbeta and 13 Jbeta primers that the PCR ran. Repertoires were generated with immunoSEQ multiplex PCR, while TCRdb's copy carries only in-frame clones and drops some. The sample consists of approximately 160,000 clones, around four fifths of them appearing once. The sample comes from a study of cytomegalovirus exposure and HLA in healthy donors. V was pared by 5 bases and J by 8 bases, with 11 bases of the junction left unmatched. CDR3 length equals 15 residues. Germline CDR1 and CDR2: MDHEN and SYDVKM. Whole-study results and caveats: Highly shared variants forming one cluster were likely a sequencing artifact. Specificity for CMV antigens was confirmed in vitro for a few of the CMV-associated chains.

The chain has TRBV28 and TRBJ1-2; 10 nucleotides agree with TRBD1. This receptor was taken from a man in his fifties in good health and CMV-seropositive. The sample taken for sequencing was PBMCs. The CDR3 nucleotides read TGTGCCAGCAGTCCACCGGGGACAGGGGCTCGGGGCTACACCTTC. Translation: CASSPPGTGARGYTF.